This T cell receptor beta chain stems from a study of blood T cell repertoires in COVID-19. The germline V and J ends were trimmed by 7 bases and 0 bases, with 8 bases remaining between them. This CDR3 region has 13 residues. CDR1 and CDR2 (germline): SGHRS, YFSETQ. The method was immunoSEQ multiplex PCR; TCRdb's version includes in-frame clones alone and lacks a portion of them. The table has 90,000 to 110,000 clones, 81% seen once. The J gene is TRBJ2-1, the V gene TRBV5-1, with D unclear. The receptor was derived from a woman aged 70-85 years with acute or convalescent COVID-19. Sequences were obtained from peripheral blood. The CDR3 sequence is CASRVRSYNEQFF. CDR3 nucleotides: TGCGCCAGCCGTGTCCGCTCCTACAATGAGCAGTTCTTC. Full variable domain (outside the CDR3, taken from reference TRBV5-1 and TRBJ2-1): KAGVTQTPRYLIKTRGQQVTLSCSPISGHRSVSWYQQTPGQGLQFLFEYFSETQRNKGNFPGRFSGRQFSNSRSEMNVSTLELGDSALYLCASRVRSYNEQFFGPGTRLTVL.